One sample yielded the 2 T cell receptor beta chains listed below, sequenced in a study of metastatic and nonmetastatic thyroid tumors. Through MiXCR, TCRdb re-clonotyped the PCR reads. This table has around 53,000 clones, 20% appearing once. Until they underwent thyroid surgery, no patient had received any treatment. The sequenced sample consisted of blood. The receptors were sampled from a female donor with papillary thyroid cancer or a benign thyroid nodule (not recorded which). Some clones in this sample may be carry-over from other donors' samples.

As regards this clone: It may be a read error: a sequence one base away is much more abundant. The chain links TRBV15 to TRBJ1-5; the D gene is possibly TRBD1 (5 bases). The V gene lost 0 bases and the J gene lost 6 bases, with 12 bases spanning the gap. Germline lookup yields CDR1 LNHNV and CDR2 YYDKDF (reference sequence). This CDR3 contains 15 residues. CDR3 loop: CATSRDGHRGQPQHF. The CDR3 bases are TGTGCCACCAGCAGAGATGGACATAGAGGTCAGCCCCAGCATTTT. The whole variable domain, remainder taken from reference TRBV15 and TRBJ1-5, is DAMVIQNPRYQVTQFGKPVTLSCSQTLNHNVMYWYQQKSSQAPKLLFHYYDKDFNNEADTPDNFQSRRPNTSFCFLDIRSPGLGDTAMYLCATSRDGHRGQPQHFGDGTRLSIL.

Concerning this clone: Given a much more abundant clone one base away, this may be a read error. In DNA, the CDR3 is TGCAGTGATGCCGAGCGGGAGGGCCGGGAGACCCAGTACTTC. Its translation: CSDAEREGRETQYF. The chain combines TRBV20-1 with TRBJ2-5; 10 bases are a match to TRBD2. Trimming took 7 bases from V and 5 from J; bases not matched to a gene: 10. CDR1 DFQATT and CDR2 SNEGSKA come from the germline V gene (reference sequence). There are 14 residues in the CDR3.